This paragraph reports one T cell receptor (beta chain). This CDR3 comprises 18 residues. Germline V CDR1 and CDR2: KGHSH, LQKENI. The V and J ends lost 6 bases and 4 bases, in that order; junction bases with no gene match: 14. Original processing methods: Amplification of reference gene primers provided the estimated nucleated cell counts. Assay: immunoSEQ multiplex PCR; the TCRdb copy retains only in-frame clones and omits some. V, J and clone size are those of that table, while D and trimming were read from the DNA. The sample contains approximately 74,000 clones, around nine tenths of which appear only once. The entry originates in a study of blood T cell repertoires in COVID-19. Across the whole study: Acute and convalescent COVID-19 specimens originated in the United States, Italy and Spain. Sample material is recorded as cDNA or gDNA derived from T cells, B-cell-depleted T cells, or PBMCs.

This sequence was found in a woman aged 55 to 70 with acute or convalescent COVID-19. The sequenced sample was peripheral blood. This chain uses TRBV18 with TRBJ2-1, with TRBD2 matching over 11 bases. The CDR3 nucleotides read TGTGCCAGCTCGACGCTAGCGGGGGGACCCGTTGTATACAATGAGCAGTTCTTC. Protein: CASSTLAGGPVVYNEQFF. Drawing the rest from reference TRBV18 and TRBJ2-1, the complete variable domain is NAGVMQNPRHLVRRRGQEARLRCSPMKGHSHVYWYRQLPEEGLKFMVYLQKENIIDESGMPKERFSAEFPKEGPSILRIQQVVRGDSAAYFCASSTLAGGPVVYNEQFFGPGTRLTVL.